This entry lists 18 T cell receptor beta chains sequenced from one sample in a study of blood T cell repertoires in COVID-19. Some clones are missing from TCRdb's copy, which holds only in-frame ones; the method was immunoSEQ multiplex PCR. Here the sample spans 130,000 or so clones, 84% being singletons. Sequencing was done on a sample of peripheral blood. These receptors originate from a man aged 25-40 years with COVID-19, enrolled during active disease.

This rearrangement joins TRBV24-1 to TRBJ2-1; TRBD2 aligns across 13 bases. The CDR3 is 17 residues long. CDR1 is KGHDR and CDR2 is SFDVKD in the germline V gene. V shed 9 bases and J 5 bases; nucleotides not matched to a gene: 12. The CDR3, as DNA: TGTGCCACCTCCCGCGGACTAGCGGGAGCGGGGAACAATGAGCAGTTCTTC. Translation gives CATSRGLAGAGNNEQFF.

The chain links TRBV7-9 to TRBJ2-5; D remains unclear. Trimming took off 4 bases at V and 2 bases at J, with 11 bases between the two ends. Germline V lookup: CDR1 SEHNR, CDR2 FQNEAQ (reference sequence). This CDR3 comprises 14 residues. The CDR3, as DNA: TGTGCCAGCAGCTCCAGTTTGAGGCAAGAGACCCAGTACTTC. Its translation is CASSSSLRQETQYF.

The chain links TRBV9 to TRBJ2-3; D is unresolved. V shed 4 bases and J shed 0 bases, with 12 bases lying between them. The V gene's germline CDR1 is SGDLS and CDR2 YYNGEE. The CDR3 loop spans 15 amino acids. Here the CDR3 DNA reads TGTGCCAGCAGCTCTCGACTTAAAAGCACAGATACGCAGTATTTT. Protein sequence: CASSSRLKSTDTQYF.

The chain uses TRBV30 and TRBJ1-1; TRBD1 is a possible D gene (5 bases). Germline CDR1 is GTSNPN and CDR2 is SVGIG (reference sequence). The CDR3 contains 13 residues. V lost 4 bases to trimming and J lost 2 bases, with 11 bases between them. CDR3 protein: CAWTRQGNTEAFF. The CDR3 DNA reads TGTGCCTGGACCAGGCAGGGAAACACTGAAGCTTTCTTT.

The chain employs TRBV14 and TRBJ1-6; D unresolved. Germline loops: CDR1 SGHDN, CDR2 FVKESK. The CDR3 is 16 amino acids. Trimming pared 0 bases from V and 5 bases from J, leaving 11 bases between. In DNA, the CDR3 is TGTGCCAGCAGCCAAGATTATGGCAGGAATAATTCACCCCTCCACTTT. It codes for CASSQDYGRNNSPLHF.

The CDR3 spells CASARDRGEDTQYF. DNA of the CDR3: TGTGCCAGCGCCAGGGACAGGGGTGAAGATACGCAGTATTTT. The V and J genes are TRBV6-4 and TRBJ2-3, with 10 bases that match TRBD1. J lost 5 bases, V lost 8 bases, and 7 bases had no gene match. The CDR3 has 14 amino acids. Germline V lookup: CDR1 MRHNA, CDR2 SNTAGT.

This clone was seen only once. The genes are TRBV14 and TRBJ1-4; TRBD1 might be the D (5 bases). V gave up 1 base and J gave up 5 bases, with 8 bases separating them. Germline CDR1 is SGHDN and CDR2 is FVKESK. There are 14 residues in the CDR3. CDR3 DNA: TGTGCCAGCAGCCAAGCCCAGGGAAATGAAAAACTGTTTTTT. It encodes CASSQAQGNEKLFF.

In its sample, this clone was seen a few times. The chain uses TRBV5-1 and TRBJ1-2; D may be TRBD1 (6 bases). In germline, CDR1 is SGHRS, CDR2 YFSETQ. The V end was cut by 5 bases, the J end by 3 bases, with 11 bases between. This CDR3 has 13 residues. The CDR3 sequence is CASRMDSDYGYTF. The DNA for the CDR3 is TGCGCCAGCAGAATGGACAGTGACTATGGCTACACCTTC.

The V call is TRBV9, the J call TRBJ2-2, with 13 bases aligning to TRBD2. The CDR3 extends over 16 amino acids. Germline values: CDR1 SGDLS, CDR2 YYNGEE. Trimming at V came to 5 bases and at J to 5 bases, leaving 6 bases not matched to a gene. The CDR3 sequence: CASSTSGRAGTGELFF. CDR3 DNA sequence: TGTGCCAGCAGTACTAGCGGGAGGGCCGGGACCGGGGAGCTGTTTTTT.

Only a few counts were recorded for this clone. The chain has TRBV10-3 and TRBJ1-1, with 9 nucleotides matching TRBD1. Germline-derived CDR1 and CDR2 are ENHRY and SYGVKD. Trimming took 6 bases from V and 10 from J; bases not matched to a gene: 3. This CDR3 spans 11 amino acids. The CDR3 DNA is TGTGCCATCAGGGGACAGGGAGGAGCTTTCTTT. It yields the protein CAIRGQGGAFF.

To note about this clone: The same CDR3 can be traced to other DNA sequences in this sample. The chain has TRBV19 and TRBJ2-2; 7 bases fit TRBD1. V gave up 5 bases and J gave up 5 bases; unmatched junction bases: 5. The germline gives CDR1 LNHDA, CDR2 SQIVND (reference sequence). The CDR3 is made up of 14 amino acids. The CDR3 spells CASSPLQGTGELFF. As DNA, the CDR3 is TGTGCCAGTAGTCCTCTACAGGGGACCGGGGAGCTGTTTTTT.

The chain couples TRBV29-1 to TRBJ1-2; D unclear. CDR3 size: 13 residues. Trimming left V 8 bases short and J 3 bases short, with 16 bases between. Germline loops: CDR1 SQVTM, CDR2 ANQGSEA. CDR3 bases: TGCAGCCTTCGGACTGGCGGAGACTATGGCTACACCTTC. Amino acids: CSLRTGGDYGYTF.

This clone was found a few times. The chain employs TRBV19 and TRBJ1-5; no clear D gene. This CDR3 contains 15 residues. The germline V gene has CDR1 LNHDA and CDR2 SQIVND (reference sequence). V lost 5 bases and J 2 bases, leaving 13 bases between the germline ends. The CDR3 is CASSLPPGGNQPQHF. The CDR3 bases are TGTGCCAGTAGTCTCCCTCCCGGGGGCAATCAGCCCCAGCATTTT.

The CDR3 loop reads CASSPLDREVETQYF. CDR3 DNA: TGTGCCAGCAGCCCGTTGGACAGGGAGGTGGAGACCCAGTACTTC. This chain uses TRBV11-2 with TRBJ2-5; 8 bases fit TRBD1. Germline V gene sequence: CDR1 SGHAT, CDR2 FQNNGV. V lost 5 bases, J lost 5 bases, and 10 bases stayed unmatched. CDR3 length: 15 amino acids.

V and J are TRBV9 and TRBJ1-2; D gene unclear. The CDR3 is 14 amino acids. Germline assignment: CDR1 SGDLS and CDR2 YYNGEE. Trimming removed 4 bases from V and 2 bases from J, with 12 bases in between. The CDR3 here is CASSPREGNYGYTF. Written as DNA, the CDR3 is TGTGCCAGCAGCCCGAGGGAGGGAAACTATGGCTACACCTTC. The whole variable domain, remainder taken from reference TRBV9 and TRBJ1-2, is DSGVTQTPKHLITATGQRVTLRCSPRSGDLSVYWYQQSLDQGLQFLIQYYNGEERAKGNILERFSAQQFPDLHSELNLSSLELGDSALYFCASSPREGNYGYTFGSGTRLTVV.

V and J are TRBV10-2 and TRBJ2-7; 7 bases match TRBD1. The CDR3 is 12 residues long. The germline CDR1 and CDR2 sequences are WSHSY and SAAADI. J was trimmed by 3 bases and V by 10 bases; bases with no gene match: 6. CDR3 sequence: CATTGENYEQYF. In DNA, the CDR3 is TGCGCCACCACAGGGGAGAACTACGAGCAGTACTTC.

This clone showed up just a few times. This sequence joins TRBV7-8 and TRBJ2-7, with 8 bases identical to TRBD2. J lost 0 bases, V lost 1 base, and 23 bases had no gene match. CDR1 and CDR2 (germline): SGHVS, FQNEAQ. The CDR3 sequence is 22 residues long. In nucleotides, the CDR3 is TGTGCCAGCAGCTTAGTTGGAGTTAGGGGCGGGAGGCCGCGGTCGAGCTCCTACGAGCAGTACTTC. Amino acid sequence: CASSLVGVRGGRPRSSSYEQYF.

The chain combines TRBV7-9 with TRBJ1-4; D remains ambiguous. CDR1 is SEHNR and CDR2 is FQNEAQ in the germline V gene (reference sequence). V lost 1 base to trimming and J lost 0 bases, with 9 bases between them. This CDR3 has 16 amino acids. The CDR3, as DNA: TGTGCCAGCAGCTTAGGTGCATCTACAACTAATGAAAAACTGTTTTTT. Its translation: CASSLGASTTNEKLFF.